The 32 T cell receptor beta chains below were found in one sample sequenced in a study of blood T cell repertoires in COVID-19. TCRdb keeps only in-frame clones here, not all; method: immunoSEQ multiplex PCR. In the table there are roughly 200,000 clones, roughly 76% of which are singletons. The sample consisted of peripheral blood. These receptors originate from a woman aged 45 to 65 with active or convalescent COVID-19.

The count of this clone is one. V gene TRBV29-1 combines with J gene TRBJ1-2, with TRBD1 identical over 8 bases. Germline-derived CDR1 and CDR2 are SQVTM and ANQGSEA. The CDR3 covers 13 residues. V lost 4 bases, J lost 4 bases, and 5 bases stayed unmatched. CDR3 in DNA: TGCAGCGTTGGGGAGACAGGGGCCTATGGCTACACCTTC. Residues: CSVGETGAYGYTF.

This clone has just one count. The CDR3 loop reads CASSLPPGLAGGFTYEQYF. The CDR3 DNA is TGTGCCAGCAGCCTACCCCCGGGACTAGCGGGGGGGTTTACCTACGAGCAGTACTTC. This chain joins TRBV7-2 and TRBJ2-7, with 16 bases identical to TRBD2. The CDR3 is 19 residues long. The V segment lost 5 bases and the J segment 2 bases; nucleotides outside the gene matches: 12. Germline CDR1 is SGHTA and CDR2 is FQGNSA.

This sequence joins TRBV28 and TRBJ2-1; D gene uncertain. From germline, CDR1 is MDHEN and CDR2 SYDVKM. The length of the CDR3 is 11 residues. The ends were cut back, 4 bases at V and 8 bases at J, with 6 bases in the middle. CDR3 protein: CASSSEDEQFF. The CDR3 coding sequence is TGTGCCAGCAGTTCTGAGGATGAGCAGTTCTTC.

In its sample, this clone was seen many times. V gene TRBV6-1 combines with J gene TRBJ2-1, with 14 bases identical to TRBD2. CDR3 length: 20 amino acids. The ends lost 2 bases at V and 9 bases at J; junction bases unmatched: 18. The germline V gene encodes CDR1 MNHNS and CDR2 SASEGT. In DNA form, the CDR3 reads TGTGCCAGCAGTGAACCCCGGACTAGCGGGAGGAGTCCGGGCCGGGGTGAGCAGTTCTTC. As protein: CASSEPRTSGRSPGRGEQFF.

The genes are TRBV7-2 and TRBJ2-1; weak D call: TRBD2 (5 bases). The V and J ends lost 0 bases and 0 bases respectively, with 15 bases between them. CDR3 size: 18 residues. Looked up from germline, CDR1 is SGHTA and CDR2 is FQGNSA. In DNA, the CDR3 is TGTGCCAGCAGCTTAGCGGCGGTAGCGACAAGCTCCTACAATGAGCAGTTCTTC. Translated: CASSLAAVATSSYNEQFF.

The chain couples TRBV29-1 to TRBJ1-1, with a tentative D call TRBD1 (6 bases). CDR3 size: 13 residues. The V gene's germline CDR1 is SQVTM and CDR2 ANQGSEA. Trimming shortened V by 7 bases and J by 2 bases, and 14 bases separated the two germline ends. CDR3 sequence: CSGTGTRNTEAFF. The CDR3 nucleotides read TGCAGCGGGACCGGGACACGCAACACTGAAGCTTTCTTT.

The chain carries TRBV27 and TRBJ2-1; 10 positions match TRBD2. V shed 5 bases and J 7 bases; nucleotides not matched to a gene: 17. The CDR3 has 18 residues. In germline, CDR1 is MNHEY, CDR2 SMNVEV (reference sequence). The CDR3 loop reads CASSPPPDGAGGPNEQFF. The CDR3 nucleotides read TGTGCCAGCAGTCCTCCACCCGATGGAGCGGGAGGGCCTAATGAGCAGTTCTTC.

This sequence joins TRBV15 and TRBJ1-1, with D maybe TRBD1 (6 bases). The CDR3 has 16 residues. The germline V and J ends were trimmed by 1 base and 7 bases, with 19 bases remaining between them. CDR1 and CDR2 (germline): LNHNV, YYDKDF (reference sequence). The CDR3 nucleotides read TGTGCCACCAGCAGAGCGAGGGCTGGAGTAGGGGGTGAAGCTTTCTTT. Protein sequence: CATSRARAGVGGEAFF.

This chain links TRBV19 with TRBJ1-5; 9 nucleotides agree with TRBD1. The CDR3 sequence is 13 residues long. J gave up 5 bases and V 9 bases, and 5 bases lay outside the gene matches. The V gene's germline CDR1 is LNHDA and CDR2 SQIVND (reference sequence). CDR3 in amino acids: CASGTGWDQPQHF. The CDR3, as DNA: TGTGCCAGCGGGACAGGGTGGGATCAGCCCCAGCATTTT.

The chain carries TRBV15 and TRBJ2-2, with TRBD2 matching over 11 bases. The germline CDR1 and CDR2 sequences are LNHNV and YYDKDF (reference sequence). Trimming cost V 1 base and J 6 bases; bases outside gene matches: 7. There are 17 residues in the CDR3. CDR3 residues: CATSRGALAGGPGELFF. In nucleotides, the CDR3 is TGTGCCACCAGCAGAGGGGCCCTAGCGGGGGGCCCCGGGGAGCTGTTTTTT.

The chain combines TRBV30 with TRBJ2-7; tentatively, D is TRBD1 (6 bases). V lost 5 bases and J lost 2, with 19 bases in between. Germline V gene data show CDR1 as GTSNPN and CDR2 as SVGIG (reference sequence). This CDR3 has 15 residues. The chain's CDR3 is CAWRPPGAFTYEQYF. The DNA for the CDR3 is TGTGCCTGGCGGCCCCCAGGGGCCTTTACCTACGAGCAGTACTTC.

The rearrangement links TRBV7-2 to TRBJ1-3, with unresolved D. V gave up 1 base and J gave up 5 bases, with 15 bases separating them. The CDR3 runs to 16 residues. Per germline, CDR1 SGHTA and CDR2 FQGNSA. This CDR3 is CASSLDPRGVRNTIYF. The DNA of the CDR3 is TGTGCCAGCAGCTTAGATCCTCGAGGTGTGAGAAACACCATATATTTT. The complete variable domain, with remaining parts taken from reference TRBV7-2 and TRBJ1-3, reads GAGVSQSPSNKVTEKGKDVELRCDPISGHTALYWYRQSLGQGLEFLIYFQGNSAPDKSGLPSDRFSAERTGGSVSTLTIQRTQQEDSAVYLCASSLDPRGVRNTIYFGEGSWLTVV.

The CDR3 is CAWQGQGLSPLHF. CDR3 nucleotide sequence: TGTGCCTGGCAAGGACAGGGCCTTTCACCCCTCCACTTT. The chain combines TRBV30 with TRBJ1-6, with 8 bases that match TRBD1. The CDR3 extends over 13 amino acids. Germline CDR1 GTSNPN, CDR2 SVGIG (reference sequence). The V gene end was trimmed by 5 bases and the J gene end by 9 bases; junction bases not matched to a gene: 6.

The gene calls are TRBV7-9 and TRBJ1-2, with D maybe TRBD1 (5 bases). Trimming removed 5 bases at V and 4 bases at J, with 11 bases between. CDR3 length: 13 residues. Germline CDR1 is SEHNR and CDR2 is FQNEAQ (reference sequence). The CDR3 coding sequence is TGTGCCAGCAGCCCGGCAGGGTTCTATGGCTACACCTTC. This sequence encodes CASSPAGFYGYTF.

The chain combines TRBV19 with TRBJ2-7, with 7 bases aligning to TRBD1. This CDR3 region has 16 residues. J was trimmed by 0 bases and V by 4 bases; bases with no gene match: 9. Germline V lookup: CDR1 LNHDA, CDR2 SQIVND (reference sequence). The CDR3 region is CASSRLRTGGSYEQYF. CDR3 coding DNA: TGTGCCAGTAGTAGACTACGGACAGGAGGCTCCTACGAGCAGTACTTC.

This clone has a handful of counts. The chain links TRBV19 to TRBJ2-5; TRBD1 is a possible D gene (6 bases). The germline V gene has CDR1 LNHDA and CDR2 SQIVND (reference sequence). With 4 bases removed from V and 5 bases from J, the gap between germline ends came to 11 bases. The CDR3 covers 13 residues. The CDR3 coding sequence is TGTGCCAGTAGTAGGTGGGGGCCCGAGACCCAGTACTTC. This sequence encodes CASSRWGPETQYF.

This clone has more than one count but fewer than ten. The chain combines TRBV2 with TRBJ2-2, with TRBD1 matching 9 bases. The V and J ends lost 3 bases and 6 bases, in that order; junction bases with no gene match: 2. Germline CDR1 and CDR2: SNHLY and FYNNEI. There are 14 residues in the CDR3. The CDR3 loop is CASSDGTGPGELFF. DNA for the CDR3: TGTGCCAGCAGTGATGGGACAGGGCCCGGGGAGCTGTTTTTT.

CDR3: CASKGGPAFF. In DNA form, the CDR3 reads TGTGCCAGCAAAGGGGGCCCAGCTTTCTTT. V is TRBV2 and J is TRBJ1-1, with 7 bases matching TRBD1. V lost 7 bases and J lost 10; bases outside the gene matches: 3. Germline V CDR1 and CDR2: SNHLY, FYNNEI. The CDR3 covers 10 residues.

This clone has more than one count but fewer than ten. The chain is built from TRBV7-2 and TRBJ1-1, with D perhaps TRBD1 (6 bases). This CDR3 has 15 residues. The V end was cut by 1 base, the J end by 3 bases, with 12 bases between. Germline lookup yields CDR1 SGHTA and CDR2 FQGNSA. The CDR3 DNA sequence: TGTGCCAGCAGCTTAGTCCAGGGGAGGGACACTGAAGCTTTCTTT. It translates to CASSLVQGRDTEAFF. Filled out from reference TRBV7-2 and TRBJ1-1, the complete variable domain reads GAGVSQSPSNKVTEKGKDVELRCDPISGHTALYWYRQSLGQGLEFLIYFQGNSAPDKSGLPSDRFSAERTGGSVSTLTIQRTQQEDSAVYLCASSLVQGRDTEAFFGQGTRLTVV.

The CDR3: CASSPHYSAAEQYF. The CDR3 bases are TGTGCCAGCAGCCCCCACTATAGTGCCGCCGAGCAGTACTTC. The gene calls are TRBV3-1 (or the pseudogene TRBV3-2) and TRBJ2-7, with no clear D. The CDR3 is 14 residues long. V dropped 4 bases and J dropped 6 bases, with 16 bases sitting between them. The germline gives CDR1 LGHDT, CDR2 YNNKEL (reference sequence).

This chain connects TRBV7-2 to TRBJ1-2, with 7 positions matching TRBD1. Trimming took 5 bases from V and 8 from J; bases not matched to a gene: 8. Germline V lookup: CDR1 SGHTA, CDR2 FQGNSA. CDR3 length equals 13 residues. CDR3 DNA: TGTGCCAGCAGCACGAGACAGGGTGGGGGCTACACCTTC. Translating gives CASSTRQGGGYTF.

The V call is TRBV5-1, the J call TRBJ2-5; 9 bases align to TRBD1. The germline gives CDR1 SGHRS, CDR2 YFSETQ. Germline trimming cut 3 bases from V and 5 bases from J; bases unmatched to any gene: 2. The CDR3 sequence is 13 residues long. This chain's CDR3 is CASSSTGGETQYF. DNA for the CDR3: TGCGCCAGCAGCTCGACAGGGGGGGAGACCCAGTACTTC.

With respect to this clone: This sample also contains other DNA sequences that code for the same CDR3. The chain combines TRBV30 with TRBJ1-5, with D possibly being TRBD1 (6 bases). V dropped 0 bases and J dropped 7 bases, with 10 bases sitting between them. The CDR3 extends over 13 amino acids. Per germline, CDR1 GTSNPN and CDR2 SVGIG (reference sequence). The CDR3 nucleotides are TGTGCCTGGAGTGTCCAGGGGTCCCAGCCCCAGCATTTT. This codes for CAWSVQGSQPQHF.

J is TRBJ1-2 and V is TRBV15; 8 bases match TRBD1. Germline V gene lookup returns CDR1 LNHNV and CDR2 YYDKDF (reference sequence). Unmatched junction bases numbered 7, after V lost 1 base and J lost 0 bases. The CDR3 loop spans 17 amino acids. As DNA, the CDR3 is TGTGCCACCAGCAGAGGGACAGGGTTGGACTCTAACTATGGCTACACCTTC. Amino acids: CATSRGTGLDSNYGYTF. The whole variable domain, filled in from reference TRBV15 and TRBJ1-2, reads DAMVIQNPRYQVTQFGKPVTLSCSQTLNHNVMYWYQQKSSQAPKLLFHYYDKDFNNEADTPDNFQSRRPNTSFCFLDIRSPGLGDTAMYLCATSRGTGLDSNYGYTFGSGTRLTVV.

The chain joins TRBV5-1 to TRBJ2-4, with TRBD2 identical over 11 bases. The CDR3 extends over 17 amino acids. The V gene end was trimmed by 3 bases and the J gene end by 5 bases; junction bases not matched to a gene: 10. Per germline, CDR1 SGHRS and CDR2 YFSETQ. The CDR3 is CASSSLSGRASQNIQYF. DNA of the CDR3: TGCGCCAGCAGCTCTCTTAGCGGGAGGGCCTCTCAAAACATTCAGTACTTC.

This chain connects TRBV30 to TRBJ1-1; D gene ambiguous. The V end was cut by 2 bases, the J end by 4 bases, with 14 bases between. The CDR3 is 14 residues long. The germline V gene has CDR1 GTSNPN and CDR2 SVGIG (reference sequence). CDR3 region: CAWSYQAIVTEAFF. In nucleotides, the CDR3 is TGTGCCTGGAGTTACCAGGCTATTGTCACTGAAGCTTTCTTT.

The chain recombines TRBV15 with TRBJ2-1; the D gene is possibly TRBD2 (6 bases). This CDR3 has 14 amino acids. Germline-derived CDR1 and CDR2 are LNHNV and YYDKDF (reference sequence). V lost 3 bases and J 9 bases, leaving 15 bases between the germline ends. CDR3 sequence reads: CATSSFIGGSEQFF. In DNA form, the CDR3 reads TGTGCCACCAGCAGTTTCATCGGGGGAAGTGAGCAGTTCTTC. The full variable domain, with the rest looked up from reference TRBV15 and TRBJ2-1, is DAMVIQNPRYQVTQFGKPVTLSCSQTLNHNVMYWYQQKSSQAPKLLFHYYDKDFNNEADTPDNFQSRRPNTSFCFLDIRSPGLGDTAMYLCATSSFIGGSEQFFGPGTRLTVL.

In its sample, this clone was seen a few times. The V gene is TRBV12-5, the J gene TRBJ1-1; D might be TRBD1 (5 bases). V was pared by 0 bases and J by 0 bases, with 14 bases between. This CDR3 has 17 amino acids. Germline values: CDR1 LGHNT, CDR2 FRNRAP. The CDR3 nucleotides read TGTGCTAGTGGTTTGGTACGGGGGTCCAACATGAACACTGAAGCTTTCTTT. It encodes CASGLVRGSNMNTEAFF.

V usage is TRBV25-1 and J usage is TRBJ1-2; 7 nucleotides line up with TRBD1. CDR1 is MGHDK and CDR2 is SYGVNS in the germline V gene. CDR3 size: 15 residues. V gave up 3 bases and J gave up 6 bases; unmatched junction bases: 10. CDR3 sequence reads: CASSEARGRFHGYTF. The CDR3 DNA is TGTGCCAGCAGTGAGGCGAGGGGGCGCTTCCATGGCTACACCTTC.

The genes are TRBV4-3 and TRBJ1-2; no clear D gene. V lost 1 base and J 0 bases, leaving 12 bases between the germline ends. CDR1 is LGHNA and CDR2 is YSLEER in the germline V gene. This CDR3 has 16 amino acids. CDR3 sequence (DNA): TGCGCCAGCAGCCAAGCGTCGACAAGAGCTAACTATGGCTACACCTTC. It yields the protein CASSQASTRANYGYTF.

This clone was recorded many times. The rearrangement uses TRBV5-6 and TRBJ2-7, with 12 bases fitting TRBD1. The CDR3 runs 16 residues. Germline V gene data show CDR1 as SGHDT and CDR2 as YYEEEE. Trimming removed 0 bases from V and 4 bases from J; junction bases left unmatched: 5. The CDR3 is CASSLAGTGGLYEQYF. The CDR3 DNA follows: TGTGCCAGCAGCTTGGCGGGGACAGGGGGCTTATACGAGCAGTACTTC.

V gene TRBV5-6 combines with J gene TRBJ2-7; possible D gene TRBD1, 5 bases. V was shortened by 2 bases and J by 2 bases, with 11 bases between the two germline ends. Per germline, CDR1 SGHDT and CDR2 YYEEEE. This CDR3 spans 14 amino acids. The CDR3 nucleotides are TGTGCCAGCAGCTTCGTACAGGCCCCCTACGAGCAGTACTTC. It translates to CASSFVQAPYEQYF.